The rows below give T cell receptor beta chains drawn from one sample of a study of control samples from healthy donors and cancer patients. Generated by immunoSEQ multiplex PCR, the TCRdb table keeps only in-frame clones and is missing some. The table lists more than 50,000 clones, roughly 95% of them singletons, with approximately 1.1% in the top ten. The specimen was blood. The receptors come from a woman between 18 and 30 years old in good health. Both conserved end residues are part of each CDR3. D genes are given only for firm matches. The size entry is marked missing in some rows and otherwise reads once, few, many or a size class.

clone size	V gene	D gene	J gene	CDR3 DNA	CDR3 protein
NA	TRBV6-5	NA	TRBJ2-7	TGTGCCTGTCAGCAATCCGAACCTCGTGAGCAGTACTTC	CACQQSEPREQYF
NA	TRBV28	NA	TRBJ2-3	TGTGCCAGCAGCACTAGCCCTCGCACAGATACGCAGTATTTT	CASSTSPRTDTQYF
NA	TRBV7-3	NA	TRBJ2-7	TGTGCCAGCAGCTTGATGTCCGGAATCTTCTACGAGCAGTACTTC	CASSLMSGIFYEQYF
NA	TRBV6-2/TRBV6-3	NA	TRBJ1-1	TGTGCCAGCAGTTCACAGTTGAACACTGAAGCTTTCTTT	CASSSQLNTEAFF
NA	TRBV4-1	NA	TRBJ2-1	TGCGCCAGCAGTGTTTGGGGGGAGGACAATGAGCAGTTCTTC	CASSVWGEDNEQFF
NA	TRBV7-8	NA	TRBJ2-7	TGTGCCAGCAGCTTAGCTGGGTCCTACGAGCAGTACTTC	CASSLAGSYEQYF
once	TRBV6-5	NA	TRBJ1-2	TGTGCCAGCAGTTACTCCTCAGATTATGGCTACACCTTC	CASSYSSDYGYTF
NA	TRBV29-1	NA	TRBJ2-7	TGCAGCGTTGAGGGCAGGCGTGCCTACGAGCAGTACTTC	CSVEGRRAYEQYF
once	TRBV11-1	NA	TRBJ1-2	TGTGCCAGCAGCCACGAAGACCCGGGGGTGTATGGCTACACCTTC	CASSHEDPGVYGYTF
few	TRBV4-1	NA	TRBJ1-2	TGCGCCAGCAGCCAAGGCTCGTGGGGCTACACCTTC	CASSQGSWGYTF
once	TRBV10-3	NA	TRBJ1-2	TGTGCCATCAGTGAGTCCACAGGGAGCTATGGCTACACCTTC	CAISESTGSYGYTF
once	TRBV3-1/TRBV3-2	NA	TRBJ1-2	TGTGCCAGCAGCCAGGGGGACGGCTACACCTTC	CASSQGDGYTF
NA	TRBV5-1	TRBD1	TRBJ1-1	TGCGCCAGCAGCTTGGGCTCCAACAGGGGGAACACTGAAGCTTTCTTT	CASSLGSNRGNTEAFF
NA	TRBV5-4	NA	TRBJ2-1	TGTGCCAGCAGCTTGGTGGCAGGAAACAATGAGCAGTTCTTC	CASSLVAGNNEQFF
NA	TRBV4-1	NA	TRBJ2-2	TGCGCCAGCAGCCCCCGCCCCCGGGACTCACCAAAAGGCGGGGAGCTGTTTTTT	CASSPRPRDSPKGGELFF
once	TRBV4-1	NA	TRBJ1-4	TGCGCCAGCAGCGCCCACGGTGCTAATGAAAAACTGTTTTTT	CASSAHGANEKLFF
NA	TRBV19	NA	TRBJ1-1	TGTGCCAGTAGTTGGTTGGGGGACACTGAAGCTTTCTTT	CASSWLGDTEAFF
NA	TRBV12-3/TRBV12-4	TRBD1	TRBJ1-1	TGTGCCAGCAGACGGACAGGGGGCACTGAAGCTTTCTTT	CASRRTGGTEAFF
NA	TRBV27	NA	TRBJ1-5	TGTGCCAGCAGTTTCGTGGGTCAGCCCCAGCATTTT	CASSFVGQPQHF
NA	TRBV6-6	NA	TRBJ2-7	TGTGCCAGCAGCTATACAGGGAAGGACGAGCAGTACTTC	CASSYTGKDEQYF
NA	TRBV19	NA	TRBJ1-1	TGTGCCAGTAGTATAGATCTCAGACCTACTGAAGCTTTCTTT	CASSIDLRPTEAFF
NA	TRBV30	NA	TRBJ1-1	TGTGCCTGGATCCCTCGGGGGGGTCACACTGAAGCTTTCTTT	CAWIPRGGHTEAFF
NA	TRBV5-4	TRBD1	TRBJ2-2	TGTGCCAGCAGCTCCCTAAACCACAGGGGGGTTAACGGGGAGCTGTTTTTT	CASSSLNHRGVNGELFF
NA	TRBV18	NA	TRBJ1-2	TGTGCCAGCTCACCAGGGTCTACTGGCTATGGCTACACCTTC	CASSPGSTGYGYTF
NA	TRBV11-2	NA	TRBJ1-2	TGTGCCAGCAGCTTAGGACTCAGGGAAGGCTATGGCTACACCTTC	CASSLGLREGYGYTF
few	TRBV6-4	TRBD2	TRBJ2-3	TGTGCCAGCAGTGCGGCTAGCGGGAGTGGCACAGATACGCAGTATTTT	CASSAASGSGTDTQYF
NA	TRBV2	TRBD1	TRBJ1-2	TGTGCCAGCCTCGACAGGGTACACTATGGCTACACCTTC	CASLDRVHYGYTF
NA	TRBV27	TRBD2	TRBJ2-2	TGTGCCAGCAAGGGACTAGCGGGGGTGGGGGAGCTGTTTTTT	CASKGLAGVGELFF
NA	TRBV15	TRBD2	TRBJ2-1	TGTGCCACCAGCCCTAGAAGGGCGGGGGGTTTAGGTGAGCAGTTCTTC	CATSPRRAGGLGEQFF
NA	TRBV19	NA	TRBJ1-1	TGTGCCACCCGTTCCAAGAACACTGAAGCTTTCTTT	CATRSKNTEAFF
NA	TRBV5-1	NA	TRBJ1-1	TGCGCCAGCAGCTTGGTTGCCAGGCCAAACACTGAAGCTTTCTTT	CASSLVARPNTEAFF
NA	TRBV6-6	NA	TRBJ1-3	TGTGCCAGCAGTTACGATGGGGGGTATGGAAACACCATATATTTT	CASSYDGGYGNTIYF
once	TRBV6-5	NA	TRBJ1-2	TGTGCCAGCTCCCTCTATGGCTACACCTTC	CASSLYGYTF
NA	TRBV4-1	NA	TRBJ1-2	TGCGCCAGCGGAATCCTGGGGGGGCGGAACTATGGCTACACCTTC	CASGILGGRNYGYTF
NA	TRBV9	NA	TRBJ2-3	TGTGCCAGCAGCCGGGACTGGGGCACAGATACGCAGTATTTT	CASSRDWGTDTQYF
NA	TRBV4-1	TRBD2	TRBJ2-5	TGCGCCAGCAGCCAAGATCGAGCAGCGGGGGGGCCGTCTGAGACCCAGTACTTC	CASSQDRAAGGPSETQYF
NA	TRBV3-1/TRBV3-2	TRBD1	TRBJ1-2	TGTGCCAGCAGCCAAGAGAGGGGACTGGGACAGCGAGGGTACTGGGATGGCTACACCTTC	CASSQERGLGQRGYWDGYTF